This T cell receptor beta chain was recorded in a study of T-cell reconstitution after alpha-beta-depleted transplantation in children. The TCRbeta library was prepared with unique molecular identifiers. MiXCR, run by TCRdb on the PCR reads, gives a single entry per CDR3 protein. Here the sample spans about 270,000 distinct CDR3 sequences, more than 9% being singletons. Germline V gene sequence: CDR1 MNHNS, CDR2 SASEGT. The CDR3 sequence is 10 residues long. Trimming pared 5 bases from V and 12 bases from J, leaving 8 bases between. The clonotype originates from a human donor who donated a stem cell graft to a child with SCID. V is TRBV6-1 and J is TRBJ2-1; D not resolved. The input for sequencing was PBMCs from the stem cell graft donor, taken from the stem cell graft. CDR3 bases: TGTGCCAGCAGTCAATCTAGGCAGTTCTTC. Translation: CASSQSRQFF.